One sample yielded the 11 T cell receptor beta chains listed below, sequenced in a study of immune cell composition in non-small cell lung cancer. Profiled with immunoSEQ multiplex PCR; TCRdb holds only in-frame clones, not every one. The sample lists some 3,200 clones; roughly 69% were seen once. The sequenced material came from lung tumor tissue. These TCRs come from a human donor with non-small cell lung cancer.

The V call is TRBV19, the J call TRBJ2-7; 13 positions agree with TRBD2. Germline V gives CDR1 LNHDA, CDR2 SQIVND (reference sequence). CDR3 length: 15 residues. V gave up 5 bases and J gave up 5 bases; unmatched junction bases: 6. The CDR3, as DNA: TGTGCCAGTAGTCGGACTAGCGGGAGTTTCGACGAGCAGTACTTC. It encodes CASSRTSGSFDEQYF.

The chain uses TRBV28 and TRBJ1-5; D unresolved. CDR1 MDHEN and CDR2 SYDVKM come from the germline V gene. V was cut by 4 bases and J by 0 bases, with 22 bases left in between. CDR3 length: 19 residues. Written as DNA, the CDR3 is TGTGCCAGCAGTTCACCCGTGGAGGGAGGCGCTAATAGCAATCAGCCCCAGCATTTT. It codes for CASSSPVEGGANSNQPQHF.

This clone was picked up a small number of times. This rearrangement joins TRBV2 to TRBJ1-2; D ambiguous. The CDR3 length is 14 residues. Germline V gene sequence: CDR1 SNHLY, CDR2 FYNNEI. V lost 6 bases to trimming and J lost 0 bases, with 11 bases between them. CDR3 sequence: CASRAQTTNYGYTF. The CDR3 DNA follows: TGTGCCAGCAGAGCGCAGACTACTAACTATGGCTACACCTTC.

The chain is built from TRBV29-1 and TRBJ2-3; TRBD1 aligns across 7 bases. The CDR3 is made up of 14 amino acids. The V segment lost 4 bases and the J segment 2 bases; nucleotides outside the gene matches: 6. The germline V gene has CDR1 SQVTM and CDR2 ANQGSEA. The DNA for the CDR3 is TGCAGCGTTGGAGACAGGGCCGACACAGATACGCAGTATTTT. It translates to CSVGDRADTDTQYF.

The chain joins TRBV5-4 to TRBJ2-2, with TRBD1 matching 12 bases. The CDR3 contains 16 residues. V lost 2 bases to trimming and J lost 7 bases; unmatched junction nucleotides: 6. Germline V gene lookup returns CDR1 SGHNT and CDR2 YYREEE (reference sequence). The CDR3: CASSLGTGGSGGELFF. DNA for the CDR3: TGTGCCAGCAGCTTAGGGACAGGGGGCTCGGGCGGGGAGCTGTTTTTT.

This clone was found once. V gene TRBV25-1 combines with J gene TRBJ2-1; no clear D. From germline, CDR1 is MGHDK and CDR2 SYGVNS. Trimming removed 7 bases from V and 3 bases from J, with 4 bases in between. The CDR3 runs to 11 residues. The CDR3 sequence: CASTLYNEQFF. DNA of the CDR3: TGTGCCAGCACCCTCTACAATGAGCAGTTCTTC.

CDR3 amino acids: CASSFWGQAAPNTEAFF. The CDR3 nucleotides are TGTGCCAGCAGTTTCTGGGGACAGGCCGCTCCTAACACTGAAGCTTTCTTT. The V and J genes are TRBV28 and TRBJ1-1, with TRBD1 matching 8 bases. This CDR3 is built from 17 residues. V lost 3 bases to trimming and J lost 2 bases; unmatched junction nucleotides: 11. CDR1 and CDR2 from the germline V gene are MDHEN and SYDVKM.

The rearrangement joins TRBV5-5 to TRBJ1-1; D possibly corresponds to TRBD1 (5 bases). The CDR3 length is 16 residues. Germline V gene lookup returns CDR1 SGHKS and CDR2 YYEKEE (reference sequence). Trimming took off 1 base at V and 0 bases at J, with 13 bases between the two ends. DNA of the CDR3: TGTGCCAGCAGCTTGTTCGGGGGAAACATGAACACTGAAGCTTTCTTT. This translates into CASSLFGGNMNTEAFF.

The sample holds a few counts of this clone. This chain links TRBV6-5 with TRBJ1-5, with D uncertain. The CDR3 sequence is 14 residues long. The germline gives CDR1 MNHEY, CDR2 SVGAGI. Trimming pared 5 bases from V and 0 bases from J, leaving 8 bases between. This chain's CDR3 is CASSLLYSNQPQHF. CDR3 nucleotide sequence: TGTGCCAGCAGTCTCCTATATAGCAATCAGCCCCAGCATTTT.

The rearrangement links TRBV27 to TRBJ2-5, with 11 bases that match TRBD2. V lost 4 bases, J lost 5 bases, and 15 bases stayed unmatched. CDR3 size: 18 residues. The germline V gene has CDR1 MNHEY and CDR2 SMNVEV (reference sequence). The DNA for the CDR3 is TGTGCCAGCAGTTCGGCGTACCGGGGACTAGCGGAGAGGGAGACCCAGTACTTC. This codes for CASSSAYRGLAERETQYF.

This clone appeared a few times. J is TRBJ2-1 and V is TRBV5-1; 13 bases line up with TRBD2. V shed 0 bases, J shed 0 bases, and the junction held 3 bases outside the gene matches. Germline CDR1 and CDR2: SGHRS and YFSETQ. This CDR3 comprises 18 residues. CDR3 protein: CASSLERLAGGSYNEQFF. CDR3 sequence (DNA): TGCGCCAGCAGCTTGGAACGACTAGCGGGAGGCTCCTACAATGAGCAGTTCTTC.